One sample yielded the 5 T cell receptor beta chains listed below, sequenced in a study of technical replicates of blood from a few donors. Sequencing was performed with immunoSEQ multiplex PCR; in TCRdb, only in-frame clones are kept and a portion is missing. Of more than 80,000 clones listed, around 95% are singletons. Specimen: T cells isolated from PBMCs. The receptors shown here come from a human donor in good health.

The chain is built from TRBV7-2 and TRBJ1-1; no firm D call. CDR1 is SGHTA and CDR2 is FQGNSA in the germline V gene. The germline V and J ends were trimmed by 3 bases and 6 bases, with 11 bases remaining between them. CDR3 length: 13 residues. CDR3 sequence reads: CASSFWRGPEAFF. As DNA, the CDR3 is TGTGCCAGCAGCTTCTGGCGAGGGCCTGAAGCTTTCTTT. Combining the CDR3 with reference TRBV7-2 and TRBJ1-1 gives the whole variable domain GAGVSQSPSNKVTEKGKDVELRCDPISGHTALYWYRQSLGQGLEFLIYFQGNSAPDKSGLPSDRFSAERTGGSVSTLTIQRTQQEDSAVYLCASSFWRGPEAFFGQGTRLTVV.

The rearrangement uses TRBV29-1 and TRBJ1-3, with a tentative D call TRBD1 (5 bases). The CDR3 sequence is 12 residues long. The germline gives CDR1 SQVTM, CDR2 ANQGSEA. The DNA for the CDR3 is TGCAGTGTTCAGGGTACGGGAAACACCATATATTTT. This codes for CSVQGTGNTIYF.

The chain has TRBV4-3 and TRBJ1-2, with D possibly matching TRBD1 (5 bases). Trimming took 0 bases from V and 4 from J, leaving 12 bases between them. This CDR3 comprises 15 residues. From germline, CDR1 is LGHNA and CDR2 YSLEER. CDR3 nucleotides: TGCGCCAGCAGCCAAGATTTTTTAGGGGCCTATGGCTACACCTTC. It codes for CASSQDFLGAYGYTF.

The J gene is TRBJ2-7, the V gene TRBV13; D possibly corresponds to TRBD2 (5 bases). Looked up from germline, CDR1 is PRHDT and CDR2 is FYEKMQ (reference sequence). V was shortened by 2 bases and J by 2 bases, with 19 bases between the two germline ends. This CDR3 comprises 17 residues. The CDR3 nucleotides are TGTGCCAGCAGCTTACGATTGTCACTAGAATTTACCTACGAGCAGTACTTC. It specifies CASSLRLSLEFTYEQYF.

V usage is TRBV11-3 and J usage is TRBJ1-4; no reliable D call. Looked up from germline, CDR1 is SGHNT and CDR2 is YENEEA. The CDR3 has 15 amino acids. The ends were cut back, 1 base at V and 7 bases at J, with 13 bases in the middle. CDR3 in amino acids: CASSLGSNPGEKLFF. CDR3 nucleotides: TGTGCCAGCAGCTTAGGATCCAACCCGGGTGAAAAACTGTTTTTT.